The present entry profiles one T cell receptor beta chain with its context. No antigen is known for it. Both 60 Vbeta primers and 13 Jbeta primers went into the PCR. Original data processing: A later analysis tallied 87 million or so unique TCR beta chains, 10 million to 12 million of them shared. Libraries were prepared by immunoSEQ multiplex PCR; TCRdb keeps only in-frame clonotypes and omits some of them. V and J calls and clone size follow that table, whereas D and trimming were derived from the DNA. The sample records around 180,000 clones, about four fifths being singletons. This entry belongs to a study of cytomegalovirus exposure and HLA in healthy donors. Study background: Of 300 to 450 genotyped donors, 70% to 85% clustered with self-reported Caucasian donors. Whole-study findings and limits: HLA restriction was apparent for most CMV-associated TCR beta chains in a later analysis.

With 4 bases clipped from V and 7 bases from J, the junction kept 12 bases outside the gene matches. The CDR3 spans 15 residues. Looked up from germline, CDR1 is SGHRS and CDR2 is YFSETQ. The chain recombines TRBV5-1 with TRBJ1-2; TRBD1 matches 8 bases. The TCR was taken from a woman between 25 and 40 years old in good health and CMV-seropositive. Sequencing input: PBMCs. CDR3 protein: CASSPDRGESSGYTF. CDR3 bases: TGCGCCAGCAGCCCTGACAGGGGCGAGTCAAGTGGCTACACCTTC.